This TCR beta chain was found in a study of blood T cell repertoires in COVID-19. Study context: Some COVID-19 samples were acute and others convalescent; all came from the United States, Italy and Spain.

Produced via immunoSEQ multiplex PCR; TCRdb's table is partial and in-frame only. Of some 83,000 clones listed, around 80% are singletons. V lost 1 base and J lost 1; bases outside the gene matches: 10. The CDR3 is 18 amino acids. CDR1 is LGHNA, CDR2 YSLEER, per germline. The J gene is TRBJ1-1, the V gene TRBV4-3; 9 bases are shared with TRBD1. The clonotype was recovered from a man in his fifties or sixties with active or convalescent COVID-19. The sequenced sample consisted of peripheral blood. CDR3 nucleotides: TGCGCCAGCAGCCAAGTTGAGGGGACAGGGAGGGAGAACACTGAAGCTTTCTTT. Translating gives CASSQVEGTGRENTEAFF.